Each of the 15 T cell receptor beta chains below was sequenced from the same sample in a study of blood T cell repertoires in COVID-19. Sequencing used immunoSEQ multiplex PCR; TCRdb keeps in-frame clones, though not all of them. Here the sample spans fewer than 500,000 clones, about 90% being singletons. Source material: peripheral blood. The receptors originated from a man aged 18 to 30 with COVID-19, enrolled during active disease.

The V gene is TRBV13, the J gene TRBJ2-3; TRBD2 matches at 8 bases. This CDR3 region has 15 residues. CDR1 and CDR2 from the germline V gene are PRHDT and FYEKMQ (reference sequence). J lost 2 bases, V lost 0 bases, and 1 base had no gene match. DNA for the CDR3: TGTGCCAGCAGCTTAGGGACTAGCGACACAGATACGCAGTATTTT. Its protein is CASSLGTSDTDTQYF.

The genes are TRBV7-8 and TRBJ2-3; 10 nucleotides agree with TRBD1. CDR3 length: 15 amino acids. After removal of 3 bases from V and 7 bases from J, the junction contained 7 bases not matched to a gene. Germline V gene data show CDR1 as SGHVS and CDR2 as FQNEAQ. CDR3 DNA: TGTGCCAGCAGCTTTTCTGGACAGGGGGAAAATACGCAGTATTTT. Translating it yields CASSFSGQGENTQYF. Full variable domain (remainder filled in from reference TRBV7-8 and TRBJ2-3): GAGVSQSPRYKVAKRGQDVALRCDPISGHVSLFWYQQALGQGPEFLTYFQNEAQLDKSGLPSDRFFAERPEGSVSTLKIQRTQQEDSAVYLCASSFSGQGENTQYFGPGTRLTVL.

In DNA, the CDR3 is TGCGCCAGCAGCCAAGAAGGGGGACAGGCCTACGAGCAGTACTTC. This encodes CASSQEGGQAYEQYF. V usage is TRBV4-1 and J usage is TRBJ2-7; 8 nucleotides agree with TRBD1. The CDR3 is made up of 15 amino acids. Germline assignment: CDR1 MGHRA and CDR2 YSYEKL. The ends lost 0 bases at V and 2 bases at J; junction bases unmatched: 3.

The CDR3 spells CASSPGPVGNTQYF. For the CDR3, the DNA is TGCGCCAGCAGCCCAGGGCCGGTCGGAAATACGCAGTATTTT. The gene calls are TRBV4-1 and TRBJ2-3, with D possibly TRBD1 on 5 matching bases. Trimming removed 4 bases at V and 7 bases at J, with 15 bases between. The CDR3 totals 14 residues. From germline, CDR1 is MGHRA and CDR2 YSYEKL.

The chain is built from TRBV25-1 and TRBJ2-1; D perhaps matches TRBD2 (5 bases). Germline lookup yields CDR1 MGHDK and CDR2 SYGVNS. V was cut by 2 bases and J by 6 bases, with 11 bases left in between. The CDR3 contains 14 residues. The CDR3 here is CASSETGMGNEQFF. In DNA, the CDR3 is TGTGCCAGCAGTGAAACGGGGATGGGCAATGAGCAGTTCTTC.

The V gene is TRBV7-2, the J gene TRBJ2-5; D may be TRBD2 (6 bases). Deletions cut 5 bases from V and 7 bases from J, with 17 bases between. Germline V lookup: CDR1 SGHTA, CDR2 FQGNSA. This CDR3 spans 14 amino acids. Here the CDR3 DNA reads TGTGCCAGCAGCCAGATTACGGGGGAGGTGACCCAGTACTTC. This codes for CASSQITGEVTQYF.

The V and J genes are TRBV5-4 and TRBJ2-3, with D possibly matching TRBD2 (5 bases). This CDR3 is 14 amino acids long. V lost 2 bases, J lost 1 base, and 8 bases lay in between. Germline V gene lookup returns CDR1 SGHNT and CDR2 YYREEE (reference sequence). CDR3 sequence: CASSFQRRTDTQYF. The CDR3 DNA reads TGTGCCAGCAGCTTCCAGCGGCGCACAGATACGCAGTATTTT.

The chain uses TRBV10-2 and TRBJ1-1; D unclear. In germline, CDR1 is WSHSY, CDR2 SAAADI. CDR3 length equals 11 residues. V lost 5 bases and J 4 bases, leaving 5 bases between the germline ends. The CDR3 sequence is CASSSGTEAFF. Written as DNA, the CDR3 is TGCGCCAGCAGTTCAGGCACTGAAGCTTTCTTT.

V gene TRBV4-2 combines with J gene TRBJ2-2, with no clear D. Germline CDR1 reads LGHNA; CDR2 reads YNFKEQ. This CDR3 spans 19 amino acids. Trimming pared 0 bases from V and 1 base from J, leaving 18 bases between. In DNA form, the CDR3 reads TGTGCCAGCAGCCAAGATCAGGCTTTACTCACCATGAACACCGGGGAGCTGTTTTTT. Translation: CASSQDQALLTMNTGELFF.

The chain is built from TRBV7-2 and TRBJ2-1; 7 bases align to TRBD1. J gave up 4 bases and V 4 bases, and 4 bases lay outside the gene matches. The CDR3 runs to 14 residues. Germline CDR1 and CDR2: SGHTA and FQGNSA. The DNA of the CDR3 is TGTGCCAGCAGCTGGGGGACAGTGTACAATGAGCAGTTCTTC. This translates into CASSWGTVYNEQFF.

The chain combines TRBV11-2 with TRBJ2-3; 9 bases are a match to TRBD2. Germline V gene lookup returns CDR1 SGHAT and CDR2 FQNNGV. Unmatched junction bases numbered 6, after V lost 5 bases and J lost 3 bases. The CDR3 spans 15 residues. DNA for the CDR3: TGTGCCAGCAGCACACAACTAGCGGGTACAGATACGCAGTATTTT. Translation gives CASSTQLAGTDTQYF.

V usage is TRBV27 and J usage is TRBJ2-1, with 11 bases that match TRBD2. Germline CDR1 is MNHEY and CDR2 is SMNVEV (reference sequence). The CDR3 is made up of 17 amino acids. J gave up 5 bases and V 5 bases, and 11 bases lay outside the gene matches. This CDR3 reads CASSRTGLADINNEQFF. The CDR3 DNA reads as TGTGCCAGCAGTAGAACGGGACTAGCGGACATAAACAATGAGCAGTTCTTC.

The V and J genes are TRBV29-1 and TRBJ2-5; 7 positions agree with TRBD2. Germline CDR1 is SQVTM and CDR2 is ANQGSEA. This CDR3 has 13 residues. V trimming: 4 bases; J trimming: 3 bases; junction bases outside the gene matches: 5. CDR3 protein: CSVVRGRKETQYF. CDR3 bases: TGCAGCGTTGTGCGGGGGAGGAAAGAGACCCAGTACTTC.

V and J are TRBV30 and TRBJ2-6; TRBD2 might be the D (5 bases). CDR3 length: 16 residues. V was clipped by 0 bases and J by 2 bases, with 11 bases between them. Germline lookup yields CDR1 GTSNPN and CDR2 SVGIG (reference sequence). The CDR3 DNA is TGTGCCTGGAGTGTACTAGTCGGGACTGGGGCCAACGTCCTGACTTTC. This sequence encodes CAWSVLVGTGANVLTF.

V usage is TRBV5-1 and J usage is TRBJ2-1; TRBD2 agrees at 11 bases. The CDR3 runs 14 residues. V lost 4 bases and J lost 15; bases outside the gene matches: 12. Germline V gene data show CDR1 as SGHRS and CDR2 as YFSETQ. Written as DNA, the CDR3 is TGCGCCAGCAGCCCGCTAAATAGCGGGAGGGATCCGTTCTTC. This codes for CASSPLNSGRDPFF. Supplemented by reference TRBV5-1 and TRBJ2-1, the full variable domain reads KAGVTQTPRYLIKTRGQQVTLSCSPISGHRSVSWYQQTPGQGLQFLFEYFSETQRNKGNFPGRFSGRQFSNSRSEMNVSTLELGDSALYLCASSPLNSGRDPFFGPGTRLTVL.